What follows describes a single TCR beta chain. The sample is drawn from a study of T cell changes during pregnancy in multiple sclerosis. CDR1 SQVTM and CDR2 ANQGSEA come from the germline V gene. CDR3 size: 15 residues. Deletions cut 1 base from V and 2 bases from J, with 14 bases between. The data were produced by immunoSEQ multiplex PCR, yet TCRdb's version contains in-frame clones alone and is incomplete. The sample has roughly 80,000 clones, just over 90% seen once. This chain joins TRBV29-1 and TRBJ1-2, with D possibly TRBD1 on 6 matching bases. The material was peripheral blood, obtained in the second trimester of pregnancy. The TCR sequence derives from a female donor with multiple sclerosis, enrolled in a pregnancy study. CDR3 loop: CSVEGIGGRNYGYTF. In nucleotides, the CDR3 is TGCAGCGTTGAAGGGATAGGGGGTCGGAACTATGGCTACACCTTC.